This record covers a single T cell receptor beta chain. The source of the sample is a study of CD8 T cells in Susac syndrome. The germline V gene has CDR1 SGDLS and CDR2 YYNGEE. Trimming removed 0 bases from V and 10 bases from J, with 8 bases in between. This CDR3 spans 12 amino acids. cDNA came from roughly 0.53 to 1 ug RNA primed by random hexamers. An immunoSEQ multiplex PCR generated amplified TCR beta CDR3 products spanning 54 Vbeta and 13 Jbeta. Each CDR3 protein is one row after TCRdb ran MiXCR on the immunoSEQ multiplex PCR reads. The sample yields 200,000 or so distinct CDR3 sequences, around 96% seen once.

V is TRBV9 and J is TRBJ2-1; D remains unclear. The receptor was isolated from a human donor with multiple sclerosis. Sequenced input: CD4+ T cells from PBMCs. DNA of the CDR3: TGTGCCAGCAGCGTAGTGAAAGGAGAGCAGTTCTTC. Its translation: CASSVVKGEQFF.